One sample yielded the 28 T cell receptor beta chains listed below, sequenced in a study of human versus mouse CDR3 diversity and MHC coevolution. The repertoire was sequenced with immunoSEQ multiplex PCR; TCRdb's copy has only in-frame clones and lacks some. The data contain tens of thousands of clones, around 95% of them seen just once; the ten biggest clones take up around 1.3%. Sequenced: naive CD4+ T cells from blood. Regarding subset: CD45RO-negative CD62L-positive naive CD4 T cells. Receptors were obtained from a person aged 30 to 69 in good health.

This chain uses TRBV6-5 with TRBJ2-5; 8 bases are shared with TRBD1. Germline lookup yields CDR1 MNHEY and CDR2 SVGAGI. The CDR3 is 13 residues long. Germline trimming cut 7 bases from V and 5 bases from J; bases unmatched to any gene: 6. The CDR3 loop reads CASTTTGVETQYF. CDR3 coding DNA: TGTGCCAGCACTACGACAGGGGTGGAGACCCAGTACTTC.

This chain links TRBV28 with TRBJ2-3; 7 nucleotides align to TRBD2. Unmatched junction bases numbered 1, after V lost 3 bases and J lost 1 base. The germline V gene has CDR1 MDHEN and CDR2 SYDVKM. This CDR3 has 14 amino acids. CDR3 nucleotides: TGTGCCAGCAGTTTGGGGGGGGGCACAGATACGCAGTATTTT. Amino acids: CASSLGGGTDTQYF.

The V call is TRBV19, the J call TRBJ1-2, with D tentatively TRBD1 (6 bases). CDR3 length: 13 amino acids. Germline V gene sequence: CDR1 LNHDA, CDR2 SQIVND (reference sequence). V was cut by 6 bases and J by 2 bases, with 10 bases left in between. The CDR3 sequence is CASSHGQNYGYTF. The CDR3 DNA reads TGTGCCAGTAGCCACGGACAGAACTATGGCTACACCTTC.

This sequence joins TRBV18 and TRBJ1-2; D call uncertain. Germline V gene sequence: CDR1 KGHSH, CDR2 LQKENI. V was shortened by 3 bases and J by 2 bases, with 13 bases between the two germline ends. The CDR3 runs to 15 residues. Here the CDR3 reads CASSPLVGENYGYTF. CDR3 nucleotides: TGTGCCAGCTCACCCCTAGTCGGGGAGAACTATGGCTACACCTTC.

The rearrangement uses TRBV15 and TRBJ2-1; 11 nucleotides line up with TRBD1. The CDR3 is made up of 16 amino acids. Germline loops: CDR1 LNHNV, CDR2 YYDKDF (reference sequence). Losses at the gene ends were 1 base for V and 5 bases for J; bases not matched to a gene: 4. The CDR3 is CATSRAGTGGNNEQFF. The CDR3 DNA is TGTGCCACCAGCAGAGCCGGGACAGGGGGAAACAATGAGCAGTTCTTC.

Here the CDR3 DNA reads TGTGCCAGCAGGCTACAGTGGAACACTGAAGCTTTCTTT. This sequence encodes CASRLQWNTEAFF. This rearrangement joins TRBV28 to TRBJ1-1; no reliable D call. CDR3 length: 13 amino acids. V lost 6 bases and J 1 base, leaving 9 bases between the germline ends. The germline V gene has CDR1 MDHEN and CDR2 SYDVKM.

The V gene is TRBV6-4, the J gene TRBJ1-2, with D perhaps matching TRBD1 (5 bases). Trimming took 0 bases from V and 8 from J, leaving 22 bases between them. The germline CDR1 and CDR2 sequences are MRHNA and SNTAGT. The CDR3 runs 17 residues. The CDR3 here is CASSDSGYRGTTEGYTF. The CDR3 DNA reads as TGTGCCAGCAGTGACTCCGGGTATCGGGGGACGACGGAAGGCTACACCTTC.

This clone turned up a few times. The genes are TRBV7-6 and TRBJ2-5, with a possible D match to TRBD2 (7 bases). The V gene lost 3 bases and the J gene lost 6 bases, with 17 bases spanning the gap. Germline CDR1 and CDR2: SGHVS and FNYEAQ. The CDR3 extends over 15 amino acids. CDR3 sequence: CASSFLGGGSKTQYF. The CDR3 DNA reads TGTGCCAGCAGCTTTCTCGGGGGCGGGAGCAAGACCCAGTACTTC.

The CDR3 DNA is TGTGCCAGCAGTAGGGGGCGGAACACTGAAGCTTTCTTT. This codes for CASSRGRNTEAFF. This chain joins TRBV6-6 and TRBJ1-1; 7 nucleotides agree with TRBD1. Trimming at V came to 5 bases and at J to 1 base, leaving 1 base not matched to a gene. CDR1 MNHNY and CDR2 SVGAGI come from the germline V gene (reference sequence). The CDR3 runs 13 residues.

This chain links TRBV7-3 with TRBJ1-5; tentatively, D is TRBD1 (6 bases). The CDR3 is 19 residues long. The V gene's germline CDR1 is SGHTA and CDR2 FQGTGA. Trimming pared 5 bases from V and 9 bases from J, leaving 32 bases between. This CDR3 reads CASSRHLDSFPIKSAPQHF. As DNA, the CDR3 is TGTGCCAGCAGCCGGCACCTGGACAGCTTTCCAATCAAATCGGCGCCCCAGCATTTT.

This clone has only one observation. The genes are TRBV19 and TRBJ1-2; D remains unclear. The V end lost 2 bases, the J end lost 7 bases, and 8 bases lay between the germline ends. CDR1 and CDR2 from the germline V gene are LNHDA and SQIVND (reference sequence). The CDR3 totals 12 residues. In DNA form, the CDR3 reads TGTGCCAGTAGTATAACGCGCGGTGGCTACACCTTC. Its translation is CASSITRGGYTF.

The chain has TRBV7-3 and TRBJ1-2, with a tentative D call TRBD1 (5 bases). The CDR3 contains 15 residues. Trimming took 5 bases from V and 2 from J, leaving 15 bases between them. Germline lookup yields CDR1 SGHTA and CDR2 FQGTGA. For the CDR3, the DNA is TGTGCCAGCAGCCCAGGAGCAGGGAAAAACTATGGCTACACCTTC. Protein sequence: CASSPGAGKNYGYTF.

The chain carries TRBV9 and TRBJ2-6, with TRBD1 matching 8 bases. This CDR3 is 18 amino acids long. V lost 4 bases, J lost 0 bases, and 9 bases stayed unmatched. Germline CDR1 reads SGDLS; CDR2 reads YYNGEE. For the CDR3, the DNA is TGTGCCAGCAGCCCCCGGACAGGGATGGGCTCTGGGGCCAACGTCCTGACTTTC. This codes for CASSPRTGMGSGANVLTF.

The CDR3: CAISEGQGAPDTQYF. The DNA for the CDR3 is TGTGCCATCAGTGAGGGACAGGGGGCCCCAGATACGCAGTATTTT. The chain has TRBV10-3 and TRBJ2-3; 11 nucleotides align to TRBD1. CDR3 length: 15 amino acids. The V gene's germline CDR1 is ENHRY and CDR2 SYGVKD. V trimming: 2 bases; J trimming: 4 bases; junction bases outside the gene matches: 2.

The V and J genes are TRBV6-6 and TRBJ1-2, with 8 bases that match TRBD1. The CDR3 runs 14 residues. The germline gives CDR1 MNHNY, CDR2 SVGAGI (reference sequence). V was clipped by 6 bases and J by 4 bases; unmatched bases: 7. The CDR3 DNA is TGTGCCAGCAGCCCAAGGACAGGGTCCTATGGCTACACCTTC. This encodes CASSPRTGSYGYTF.

The rearrangement joins TRBV7-9 to TRBJ1-5, with 10 bases lining up with TRBD1. Germline-derived CDR1 and CDR2 are SEHNR and FQNEAQ (reference sequence). Trimming at V came to 5 bases and at J to 2 bases, leaving 3 bases not matched to a gene. CDR3 length: 15 amino acids. CDR3 in DNA: TGTGCCAGCAGCGGGACAGGGGCAGGCAATCAGCCCCAGCATTTT. Amino acids: CASSGTGAGNQPQHF. The complete variable domain, with remaining parts taken from reference TRBV7-9 and TRBJ1-5, reads DTGVSQNPRHKITKRGQNVTFRCDPISEHNRLYWYRQTLGQGPEFLTYFQNEAQLEKSRLLSDRFSAERPKGSFSTLEIQRTEQGDSAMYLCASSGTGAGNQPQHFGDGTRLSIL.

This sequence joins TRBV4-1 and TRBJ2-3, with D unresolved. CDR3 size: 12 residues. Germline V gives CDR1 MGHRA, CDR2 YSYEKL. V dropped 4 bases and J dropped 2 bases, with 4 bases sitting between them. Written as DNA, the CDR3 is TGCGCCAGCAGCCCTCCCACAGATACGCAGTATTTT. Its protein is CASSPPTDTQYF.

The rearrangement links TRBV25-1 to TRBJ2-5, with D possibly being TRBD1 (6 bases). CDR3 length: 14 amino acids. From germline, CDR1 is MGHDK and CDR2 SYGVNS. Trimming cost V 2 bases and J 5 bases, with 12 bases left between them. CDR3 in DNA: TGTGCCAGCAGTGAAAAACAGGGCAGGGAGACCCAGTACTTC. Protein sequence: CASSEKQGRETQYF.

V and J are TRBV7-6 and TRBJ1-2; TRBD1 is a possible D gene (6 bases). The CDR3 is made up of 13 amino acids. Germline lookup yields CDR1 SGHVS and CDR2 FNYEAQ. Trimming took 0 bases from V and 8 from J, leaving 10 bases between them. CDR3 protein: CASSLARTDGYTF. CDR3 in DNA: TGTGCCAGCAGCTTAGCGAGGACAGACGGCTACACCTTC.

CDR3 amino acids: CASSQDSQAGNTIYF. The CDR3 bases are TGTGCCAGCAGCCAAGACTCGCAGGCTGGAAACACCATATATTTT. V usage is TRBV4-2 and J usage is TRBJ1-3, with D hard to call. Between the trimmed V and J ends, which lost 0 bases and 2 bases, there was a span of 8 bases. Germline lookup yields CDR1 LGHNA and CDR2 YNFKEQ. This CDR3 region has 15 residues.

CDR3 nucleotides: TGCGCCAGCAGCCCACAGGGAACCGGTACGCAGTATTTT. This encodes CASSPQGTGTQYF. The rearrangement uses TRBV5-1 and TRBJ2-3, with D perhaps matching TRBD1 (6 bases). V was clipped by 4 bases and J by 8 bases, with 14 bases between them. Germline assignment: CDR1 SGHRS and CDR2 YFSETQ. CDR3 size: 13 residues.

The rearrangement joins TRBV28 to TRBJ1-3, with a possible D match to TRBD1 (5 bases). Germline loops: CDR1 MDHEN, CDR2 SYDVKM. The CDR3 is 14 residues long. The ends were cut back, 7 bases at V and 3 bases at J, with 13 bases in the middle. The CDR3 reads CASTTGTNGNTIYF. The CDR3 nucleotides read TGTGCCAGCACCACAGGCACTAATGGAAACACCATATATTTT. The full variable domain, its missing parts supplied by reference TRBV28 and TRBJ1-3, is DVKVTQSSRYLVKRTGEKVFLECVQDMDHENMFWYRQDPGLGLRLIYFSYDVKMKEKGDIPEGYSVSREKKERFSLILESASTNQTSMYLCASTTGTNGNTIYFGEGSWLTVV.

The chain links TRBV7-3 to TRBJ1-5; a possible D gene is TRBD1 (6 bases). CDR3 size: 18 residues. Looked up from germline, CDR1 is SGHTA and CDR2 is FQGTGA. V lost 5 bases and J 0 bases, leaving 20 bases between the germline ends. Here the CDR3 DNA reads TGTGCCAGCAGCCCAGGGGACATTAGCCATAATAGCAATCAGCCCCAGCATTTT. Protein: CASSPGDISHNSNQPQHF.

The rearrangement links TRBV7-2 to TRBJ2-5; D gene unclear. The J call may be wrong; the DNA end is better matched by TRBJ2-7. Germline CDR1 SGHTA, CDR2 FQGNSA. The CDR3 length is 15 residues. In DNA, the CDR3 is TGTGCCAGCGAGCCTCACTCCGGGTCTTCCTACGAGCAGTACTTC. The encoded protein is CASEPHSGSSYEQYF.

The chain uses TRBV28 and TRBJ1-2, with D hard to call. CDR1 and CDR2 from the germline V gene are MDHEN and SYDVKM. CDR3 size: 16 residues. Trimming removed 4 bases from V and 4 bases from J, with 19 bases in between. CDR3 amino acids: CASSSKPREPSYGYTF. CDR3 bases: TGTGCCAGCAGTTCGAAACCTCGGGAACCTTCCTATGGCTACACCTTC.

The chain recombines TRBV6-4 with TRBJ2-7; D might be TRBD1 (5 bases). Germline-derived CDR1 and CDR2 are MRHNA and SNTAGT. V was clipped by 3 bases and J by 2 bases, with 14 bases between them. The length of the CDR3 is 15 residues. DNA for the CDR3: TGTGCCAGCAGTGAAAAGTCTCAGGGCACCTACGAGCAGTACTTC. Encoded protein: CASSEKSQGTYEQYF.

The chain couples TRBV9 to TRBJ2-2, with 9 bases fitting TRBD1. After removal of 3 bases from V and 7 bases from J, the junction contained 4 bases not matched to a gene. The CDR3 sequence is 14 residues long. Germline values: CDR1 SGDLS, CDR2 YYNGEE. CDR3 region: CASSEQGAYGELFF. Here the CDR3 DNA reads TGTGCCAGCAGCGAACAGGGGGCCTACGGGGAGCTGTTTTTT.

This rearrangement joins TRBV4-3 to TRBJ1-1, with D tentatively TRBD1 (6 bases). Trimming pared 1 base from V and 3 bases from J, leaving 15 bases between. Germline CDR1 reads LGHNA; CDR2 reads YSLEER. This CDR3 has 16 amino acids. The CDR3 DNA reads TGCGCCAGCAGCCAAGGGGCGGGGGCGGCGGACACTGAAGCTTTCTTT. The encoded protein is CASSQGAGAADTEAFF.